This T cell receptor (beta chain) was recovered during a study of immune heterogeneity within non-small cell lung tumors (dated by TCRdb to 2017 to 2018). Describing the broader study: Histology comprised a handful of squamous cell carcinomas, 10 non-squamous carcinomas and 1 tumor not otherwise specified. TCR repertoires were analyzed from roughly 60 tumor loci of about 15 patients, while transcriptome data covered only 40 or so loci from some eleven patients. Whole-exome sequencing, RNA-seq and TCR beta repertoire sequencing were combined for multiple spatially distinct regions from each NSCLC tumor so that intratumoral immune heterogeneity could be examined. Binding of neoantigens to the HLA alleles of each patient was predicted with netMHCpan-3.0 for mutant peptides of 8 to 11 amino acids. Here is what the overall study found, with its caveats: Individual patients mostly had different high-frequency TCR beta clonotypes. A moderate positive correlation (R 0.3 to 0.35), which was statistically significant, linked local T-cell repertoire clonality to local tumor mutational burden. Within a patient, the same dominant CDR3B clonotypes appeared at multiple loci, but different tumor locations also contained unique high-frequency clones.

A multiplex PCR system amplified the TCR beta CDR3 region, with a first 10-cycle round using 32 V-gene forward and 13 J-gene reverse primers. The first PCR round used a QIAGEN Multiplex PCR Kit, and the primer sequences were filed in Chinese patent CN105087789A. A second PCR round added Illumina universal primers using the Phusion High-Fidelity PCR Kit. Sequencing of the TCR libraries was done on the Illumina HiSeq X Ten platform in paired-end mode with a 151 bp read length. In the original analysis: Cutadapt was used to discard reads without multiplex PCR primers, PEAR merged the read pairs, and MiXCR with default settings called the CDR3 regions. Repertoire diversity used Shannon entropy, and clonality was computed as one minus Shannon entropy divided by ln of productive unique sequence count. Clonotypes at a frequency of at least 0.5% were defined as dominant or high-frequency T-cell clones. TCRdb redid the processing of the public reads, applying fastp at Q25 and MiXCR, and retained in-frame beta chains. Records with the same CDR3 protein are collapsed into one entry carrying the most frequent genes and DNA. The V and J calls, along with clone size, are taken from TCRdb and not from the paper's own processing. The sample table holds about 3,200 distinct CDR3 sequences, of which roughly 21% were seen once. The ten largest make up approximately 15% of the sample.

Genomic DNA was extracted from bulk tumor tissue and used as the TCR template, and approximately 600 ng gDNA was amplified per sample. During surgery, several biopsies were collected from each primary tumor and placed as far from one another as possible within the tumor mass. Patients in the study cohort, which was described as untreated, were newly diagnosed NSCLC cases going through curative surgery. The donor group was made up of roughly 15 newly diagnosed non-small cell lung cancer patients undergoing surgery with curative intent. The resected tumor masses were reviewed by two independent pathologists. Only DNA and RNA samples of high quality went on to sequencing. This clonotype is described as medium-sized (0.01 to 0.1%). The antigen this receptor binds is unknown. No clone much larger than this one lies a single base away; base qualities are absent. The CDR3 measures 13 amino acids from cysteine to phenylalanine. Only the CDR3 DNA stays, 39 bases, in frame from base 1. CDR1 and CDR2 are drawn from the germline V gene: SNHLY, FYNNEI. The germline V and J ends show losses of 4 bases and 5 bases respectively, and no gene match explains 3 bases of the junction.

Here the chain combines TRBV2 and TRBJ2-3; the junction holds 7 bases that match TRBD1. The sequenced material came from lung tumor tissue. The receptor was derived from a man aged 60 to 69 with non-small cell lung cancer. The DNA is TGTGCCAGCAGTGGACAGGGTGGAGATACGCAGTATTTT. Protein translation: CASSGQGGDTQYF.